These 15 T cell receptor beta chains originate from one sample sequenced in a study of control samples from healthy donors and cancer patients. The data were produced by immunoSEQ multiplex PCR, yet TCRdb's version contains in-frame clones alone and is incomplete. The top ten clones hold approximately 2.9% of a sample with about 69,000 clones, around four fifths of them seen once. Sequencing used PBMCs. These receptors originate from a woman in her forties or fifties with lung cancer.

The chain employs TRBV2 and TRBJ1-5; possibly TRBD1 for D (6 bases). The CDR3 loop spans 14 amino acids. V lost 3 bases and J 3 bases, leaving 9 bases between the germline ends. The V gene's germline CDR1 is SNHLY and CDR2 FYNNEI. The CDR3 loop is CASSEDRFNQPQHF. CDR3 DNA: TGTGCCAGCAGTGAGGACAGATTCAATCAGCCCCAGCATTTT.

V usage is TRBV28 and J usage is TRBJ1-5; 10 bases map to TRBD1. Germline CDR1 reads MDHEN; CDR2 reads SYDVKM. The V and J ends lost 7 bases and 4 bases, in that order; junction bases with no gene match: 4. This CDR3 contains 14 residues. CDR3 sequence (DNA): TGTGCCAGCACTGACAGGGGGCGAAATCAGCCCCAGCATTTT. Translated, it gives CASTDRGRNQPQHF.

The chain joins TRBV4-3 to TRBJ2-7; the match to TRBD2 covers 14 bases. V lost 1 base to trimming and J lost 0 bases; unmatched junction nucleotides: 8. There are 19 residues in the CDR3. Germline-derived CDR1 and CDR2 are LGHNA and YSLEER. The CDR3 here is CASSQVVGLAGGISYEQYF. The CDR3, as DNA: TGCGCCAGCAGCCAAGTTGTAGGACTAGCGGGGGGTATCTCCTACGAGCAGTACTTC.

This sequence joins TRBV19 and TRBJ1-2; D perhaps matches TRBD1 (5 bases). The CDR3 is made up of 13 amino acids. V lost 3 bases to trimming and J lost 7 bases, with 12 bases between them. Germline CDR1 reads LNHDA; CDR2 reads SQIVND (reference sequence). The CDR3 DNA follows: TGTGCCAGTAGTATGGACGGGGCCGGTGGCTACACCTTC. It encodes CASSMDGAGGYTF.

This clone occurred a few times. Here the CDR3 DNA reads TGTGCCAGCAGCGTTATGCCTGGACAGACGAGCTCTGGAAACACCATATATTTT. It yields the protein CASSVMPGQTSSGNTIYF. The V call is TRBV9, the J call TRBJ1-3; perhaps TRBD1 as D (6 bases). The CDR3 is 18 residues long. Deletions cut 2 bases from V and 0 bases from J, with 18 bases between. Germline-derived CDR1 and CDR2 are SGDLS and YYNGEE.

This chain uses TRBV5-4 with TRBJ2-7; D not certain. The germline gives CDR1 SGHNT, CDR2 YYREEE (reference sequence). Trimming pared 1 base from V and 5 bases from J, leaving 10 bases between. The CDR3 is 13 amino acids. CDR3 sequence: CASSLSELDEQYF. The CDR3 DNA is TGTGCCAGCAGCTTGTCAGAATTAGACGAGCAGTACTTC.

J is TRBJ1-1 and V is TRBV10-3, with a weak D call TRBD1 (5 bases). This CDR3 comprises 14 residues. Germline lookup yields CDR1 ENHRY and CDR2 SYGVKD. V lost 5 bases to trimming and J lost 6 bases, with 16 bases between them. The CDR3 DNA reads TGTGCCATCAGTCAGATGGGGGGATTGGCTGAAGCTTTCTTT. Encoded protein: CAISQMGGLAEAFF.

V gene TRBV24-1 combines with J gene TRBJ2-7; D may be TRBD1 (5 bases). Germline V gene lookup returns CDR1 KGHDR and CDR2 SFDVKD. V was pared by 3 bases and J by 4 bases, with 12 bases between. The CDR3 is 14 residues long. The CDR3 sequence: CATSDPGHTYEQYF. As DNA, the CDR3 is TGTGCCACCAGTGATCCTGGACATACATACGAGCAGTACTTC.

The chain is built from TRBV7-8 and TRBJ2-7; 7 bases fit TRBD1. Trimming cost V 0 bases and J 3 bases; bases outside gene matches: 2. The germline V gene has CDR1 SGHVS and CDR2 FQNEAQ. The CDR3 contains 14 residues. CDR3 amino acids: CASSLARQGYEQYF. DNA for the CDR3: TGTGCCAGCAGCTTAGCGCGACAGGGCTACGAGCAGTACTTC.

This clone showed up just once. J is TRBJ2-7 and V is TRBV7-2; 10 positions match TRBD1. The CDR3 contains 18 residues. The V gene end was trimmed by 5 bases and the J gene end by 5 bases; junction bases not matched to a gene: 18. Per the germline V gene, CDR1 is SGHTA and CDR2 is FQGNSA. In DNA form, the CDR3 reads TGTGCCAGCAGCCGGTTAACTAGGACCGGGACAGGGGCGGACGAGCAGTACTTC. It encodes CASSRLTRTGTGADEQYF.

The chain recombines TRBV3-1 (or the pseudogene TRBV3-2) with TRBJ1-2, with D unresolved. Germline V gene data show CDR1 as LGHDT and CDR2 as YNNKEL (reference sequence). The CDR3 consists of 13 residues. Trimming cost V 4 bases and J 8 bases, with 14 bases left between them. The CDR3 coding sequence is TGTGCCAGCAGCCCGTTGTCCGGGGAGGGCTACACCTTC. Its translation is CASSPLSGEGYTF.

The chain links TRBV19 to TRBJ1-1; 11 bases agree with TRBD1. Germline loops: CDR1 LNHDA, CDR2 SQIVND (reference sequence). The V gene end was trimmed by 4 bases and the J gene end by 5 bases; junction bases not matched to a gene: 9. The CDR3 spans 16 residues. The CDR3 loop is CASSTSPGQGETEAFF. CDR3 nucleotides: TGTGCCAGTAGTACTTCACCGGGACAGGGGGAAACTGAAGCTTTCTTT.

This rearrangement joins TRBV3-1 (or the pseudogene TRBV3-2) to TRBJ1-3; the D is unclear. Germline V CDR1 and CDR2: LGHDT, YNNKEL (reference sequence). The germline V and J ends were trimmed by 1 base and 0 bases, with 10 bases remaining between them. The length of the CDR3 is 16 residues. The CDR3 DNA reads TGTGCCAGCAGCCAAGGGGCGGATTTCTCTGGAAACACCATATATTTT. It yields the protein CASSQGADFSGNTIYF.

This sequence joins TRBV7-9 and TRBJ1-1; D is uncertain. Trimming shortened V by 2 bases and J by 4 bases, and 11 bases separated the two germline ends. Germline CDR1 is SEHNR and CDR2 is FQNEAQ (reference sequence). The CDR3 loop spans 14 amino acids. In nucleotides, the CDR3 is TGTGCCAGCAGCTTATCATCGGCCGCCACTGAAGCTTTCTTT. Its protein is CASSLSSAATEAFF. The full variable domain, in which reference TRBV7-9 and TRBJ1-1 provide the parts outside the CDR3, is DTGVSQNPRHKITKRGQNVTFRCDPISEHNRLYWYRQTLGQGPEFLTYFQNEAQLEKSRLLSDRFSAERPKGSFSTLEIQRTEQGDSAMYLCASSLSSAATEAFFGQGTRLTVV.

The rearrangement uses TRBV13 and TRBJ1-2, with D tentatively TRBD1 (5 bases). CDR3 length equals 14 residues. In germline, CDR1 is PRHDT, CDR2 FYEKMQ (reference sequence). V was trimmed by 6 bases and J by 4 bases, leaving 15 bases between them. This CDR3 reads CASRSDGHLYGYTF. CDR3 nucleotide sequence: TGTGCCAGCAGATCCGACGGACATCTCTATGGCTACACCTTC.